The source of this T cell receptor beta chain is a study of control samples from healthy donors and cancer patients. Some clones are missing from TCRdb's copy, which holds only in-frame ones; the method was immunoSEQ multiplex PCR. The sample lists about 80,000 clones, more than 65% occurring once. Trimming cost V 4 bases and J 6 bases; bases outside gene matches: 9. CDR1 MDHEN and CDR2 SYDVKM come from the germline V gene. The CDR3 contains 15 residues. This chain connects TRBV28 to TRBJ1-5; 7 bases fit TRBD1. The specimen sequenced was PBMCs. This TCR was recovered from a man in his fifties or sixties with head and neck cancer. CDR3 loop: CASSYYRGRRQPQHF. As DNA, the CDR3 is TGTGCCAGCAGTTACTACAGGGGACGGCGTCAGCCCCAGCATTTT.